This T cell receptor (beta chain) was recorded in a study of spatial heterogeneity in lung cancer. Study-level background: Samples were donated by 72 untreated early-stage non-small cell lung cancer patients. On average, each unique TCR and UMI combination appeared more than ten times in raw reads. When available, follow-up PBMC samples taken a median of about two years after resection were sequenced.

TCRdb ran MiXCR on the 5' RACE reads and lists one entry per CDR3 protein. Of roughly 120,000 distinct CDR3 sequences listed, under 14% are singletons. The CDR3 extends over 14 amino acids. The V and J ends lost 1 base and 3 bases, in that order; junction bases with no gene match: 2. Germline CDR1 is GTSNPN and CDR2 is SVGIG (reference sequence). This clonotype was seen a handful of times. Specified time point: blood at routine non-recurrence follow-up after resection. The input material, whole RNA from tumor, nontumor lung or frozen PBMC, was sequenced unsorted. The sequencing used PBMCs, collected at follow-up. The source of this sequence is a female donor with early-stage non-small cell lung cancer. This sequence joins TRBV30 and TRBJ2-3, with 9 bases identical to TRBD1. The CDR3 nucleotides read TGTGCCTGGAGTGAAGGGACAGGGACAGATACGCAGTATTTT. It codes for CAWSEGTGTDTQYF. Combining the CDR3 with reference TRBV30 and TRBJ2-3 gives the whole variable domain SQTIHQWPATLVQPVGSPLSLECTVEGTSNPNLYWYRQAAGRGLQLLFYSVGIGQISSEVPQNLSASRPQDRQFILSSKKLLLSDSGFYLCAWSEGTGTDTQYFGPGTRLTVL.